The 2 T cell receptor beta chains given below trace back to one sample, sequenced in a study of patients and donors after allogeneic stem cell transplantation. TCRdb passed the RT-PCR reads through MiXCR, listing each CDR3 protein once. The data contain 84,000 or so distinct CDR3 sequences, roughly 43% of them singletons. Sequencing was done on a sample of blood, either unsorted or a sorted T cell fraction (not recorded which). The receptor set was obtained from a human donor who was either an allogeneic HSCT recipient or a stem cell or donor lymphocyte infusion donor (not recorded which). It is not recorded whose cells these are; they may come from a transplant donor.

V gene TRBV20-1 combines with J gene TRBJ1-2; unclear D gene. The CDR3 has 16 amino acids. Deletions cut 2 bases from V and 0 bases from J, with 16 bases between. Looked up from germline, CDR1 is DFQATT and CDR2 is SNEGSKA (reference sequence). The DNA for the CDR3 is TGCAGTGCTAGATTAACCCGGGGAGTCCCTAACTATGGCTACACCTTC. Translating gives CSARLTRGVPNYGYTF.

The chain has TRBV12-3 or TRBV12-4 and TRBJ2-3; 14 bases match TRBD2. The CDR3 extends over 19 amino acids. Trimming cost V 8 bases and J 3 bases; bases outside gene matches: 16. The CDR3 coding sequence is TGTGCCAGCGGACTAGGGACTAGCGGGAGTTCGATTAGAACAGATACGCAGTATTTT. The encoded protein is CASGLGTSGSSIRTDTQYF.